The rows below give T cell receptor beta chains drawn from one sample of a study of blood T cells in healthy people across ages. One entry per CDR3 protein, called by TCRdb with MiXCR from the 5' RACE reads. The table includes 950,000 to 1,200,000 distinct CDR3 sequences, around two fifths detected once. Sequencing was performed on blood. The source is a man aged 18 to 29 in good health. Both conserved end residues are part of each CDR3. A D gene is named only where the DNA matches it firmly. Not every row has a clone size; where given, it reads once, few, many or a size class.

d_call	clone_size	v_call	j_call	cdr3_nt	cdr3_aa
TRBD1	NA	TRBV29-1	TRBJ1-1	TGCAGCGTGACAGGGGTAATAAGGACTGAAGCTTTCTTT	CSVTGVIRTEAFF
TRBD2	few	TRBV29-1	TRBJ2-1	TGCAGCGTTGACCGGGGGGGGCTAGGTGAGCAGTTCTTC	CSVDRGGLGEQFF
NA	NA	TRBV7-2	TRBJ2-3	TGTGCCAGCAGCTGGTCCACAGGGAATTCAGATACGCAGTATTTT	CASSWSTGNSDTQYF
TRBD1	NA	TRBV7-2	TRBJ1-5	TGTGCCAGCAGCGCGACAGGGACCAATCAGCCCCAGCATTTT	CASSATGTNQPQHF
NA	once	TRBV4-1	TRBJ1-1	TGCGCCAGCAGCCCCCAGAAACCCGAAACAGGGATGTATTGGACTGGCGCTGAAGCTTTCTTT	CASSPQKPETGMYWTGAEAFF
NA	NA	TRBV12-3/TRBV12-4	TRBJ1-2	TGTGCCAGCAGTTTAGGTCAGGGGTACTATGACTACACCTTC	CASSLGQGYYDYTF
NA	NA	TRBV4-3	TRBJ1-1	TGCGCCAGCAGCCTCAGGAGGGACACGGGGACCGGTGAAGCTTTCTTT	CASSLRRDTGTGEAFF
NA	NA	TRBV7-9	TRBJ2-7	TGTGCCACGGGTTTTGGATCCTACGAGCAGTACTTC	CATGFGSYEQYF
NA	few	TRBV27	TRBJ1-5	TGTGCCAGCAGCCAATTAGGCCGGAGCAATCAGCCCCAGCATTTT	CASSQLGRSNQPQHF
TRBD1	few	TRBV10-3	TRBJ1-1	TGTGCCATCACTATAACAGGGGAAGGCACTGAAGCTTTCTTT	CAITITGEGTEAFF
TRBD1	NA	TRBV27	TRBJ1-2	TGTGCCAGCAGAAAGACAGGGGGCGCCAAGTTGAAGGGCTACACCTTC	CASRKTGGAKLKGYTF
NA	NA	TRBV27	TRBJ1-1	TGTGCCAGCAGTTTGGGGCAGGGGCGCACTGGAGCTTTCTTT	CASSLGQGRTGAFF
NA	few	TRBV29-1	TRBJ2-4	TGCAGCGTTGAAGATGAGGGGACCGAGCTAGCCAAAAACATTCAGTACTTC	CSVEDEGTELAKNIQYF
TRBD1	few	TRBV7-2	TRBJ1-5	TGTGCCAGCAGCGAGACAGGGGGCAAAGGGCCCCAGCATTTT	CASSETGGKGPQHF
NA	NA	TRBV13	TRBJ2-4	TGTGCCAGCAGCTCTGGAAAAAACATTCAGTACTTC	CASSSGKNIQYF
TRBD2	NA	TRBV20-1	TRBJ2-5	TGCAGTGCTAGAAGACTAGCGGAGGTGAATGAGCAGTACTTC	CSARRLAEVNEQYF
NA	many	TRBV4-3	TRBJ2-1	TGCGCCAGCAGCCAAGAGTTAACGGGAAAAGGGCAGTTCTTC	CASSQELTGKGQFF
NA	NA	TRBV9	TRBJ2-7	TGTGCCAGCAGCGTAGAAGGGGGGAGATACAATGAGCAGTACTTC	CASSVEGGRYNEQYF
TRBD2	NA	TRBV18	TRBJ2-3	TGTGCCAGCTCACCACCAGGCGAGCGGGGTATCACAGATACGCAGTATTTT	CASSPPGERGITDTQYF
NA	few	TRBV5-1	TRBJ2-5	TGCGCCAGCAGCACCGGACAGAGAGAGACCCAGTACTTC	CASSTGQRETQYF
NA	NA	TRBV21-1	TRBJ1-1	TGTGCCAGCAGCAAAAAGGGACAGGGCCCCGCTTATGAAGCTTTCTTT	CASSKKGQGPAYEAFF
TRBD1	NA	TRBV19	TRBJ2-1	TGTGCCAGTAGTACAGGGGGCAATTACAATGAGCAGTTCTTC	CASSTGGNYNEQFF
NA	NA	TRBV12-3/TRBV12-4	TRBJ2-7	TGTGCCAGCAGTCCTCACCAGAGGAATTCCTACGAGCAGTACTTC	CASSPHQRNSYEQYF
NA	many	TRBV7-2	TRBJ2-7	TGTGCCAGCAGCTTAGAGGTCGGACCCTACGAGCAGTACTTC	CASSLEVGPYEQYF
TRBD1	many	TRBV20-1	TRBJ2-5	TGCAGTGCTAGAGAGCTCGGGACAGTCCAAGAGACCCAGTACTTC	CSARELGTVQETQYF
NA	NA	TRBV11-3	TRBJ2-1	TGTGCCAGCAGCTTAGATCTCGACTCTCCCCCGTTCTTC	CASSLDLDSPPFF
NA	NA	TRBV4-2	TRBJ2-7	TGTGCCAGCAGCCAAGAGGGGGGGGGCTCCTACAATGAGCAGTACTTC	CASSQEGGGSYNEQYF
NA	NA	TRBV4-1	TRBJ2-4	TGCGCCAGCAGTCACGACAGCCTAGCCAAAAACATTCAGTACTTC	CASSHDSLAKNIQYF
TRBD1	NA	TRBV4-3	TRBJ2-1	TGCGCCAGCAGCCAAGATGGGCTTGGGGACAGGGCATATGAGCAGTTCTTC	CASSQDGLGDRAYEQFF
TRBD1	few	TRBV9	TRBJ1-2	TGTGCCAGCAGCCTCGGGACAGGTGGACTGTATGGCTACACCTTC	CASSLGTGGLYGYTF
NA	NA	TRBV20-1	TRBJ1-4	TGCAGTGCTAGAGATCCGGGAGGGAGGGAAAATGAAAAACTGTTTTTT	CSARDPGGRENEKLFF